The 17 T cell receptor beta chains below were found in one sample sequenced in a study of blood T cell repertoires in COVID-19. The data were produced by immunoSEQ multiplex PCR, yet TCRdb's version contains in-frame clones alone and is incomplete. The sample has 130,000 or so clones; around 85% are singletons. Input material: PBMCs or T cells enriched from blood (not recorded which). The receptors shown here come from a man in his fifties who had recovered from COVID-19.

This clone was seen a few times. V gene TRBV5-4 combines with J gene TRBJ2-3; TRBD1 matches at 9 bases. The CDR3 totals 15 residues. With 0 bases clipped from V and 1 base from J, the junction kept 0 bases outside the gene matches. CDR1 and CDR2 (germline): SGHNT, YYREEE (reference sequence). The CDR3: CASSLGDRGTDTQYF. The DNA for the CDR3 is TGTGCCAGCAGCTTGGGGGACAGGGGCACAGATACGCAGTATTTT.

The rearrangement joins TRBV2 to TRBJ1-3; D not certain. Germline lookup yields CDR1 SNHLY and CDR2 FYNNEI. The CDR3 sequence is 14 residues long. V dropped 6 bases and J dropped 0 bases, with 9 bases sitting between them. For the CDR3, the DNA is TGTGCCAGCAGAGCCCAGGCCTCTGGAAACACCATATATTTT. Translated: CASRAQASGNTIYF.

This chain links TRBV19 with TRBJ1-1; D gene unclear. Germline V gene sequence: CDR1 LNHDA, CDR2 SQIVND (reference sequence). The length of the CDR3 is 15 residues. Deletions cut 3 bases from V and 1 base from J, with 12 bases between. The CDR3: CASSIGSRKNTEAFF. The CDR3 nucleotides are TGTGCCAGTAGTATCGGGAGTCGAAAGAACACTGAAGCTTTCTTT.

J is TRBJ1-4 and V is TRBV27; D might be TRBD1 (6 bases). Trimming cost V 5 bases and J 5 bases, with 15 bases left between them. CDR3 length equals 15 residues. Germline CDR1 and CDR2: MNHEY and SMNVEV (reference sequence). The chain's CDR3 is CASSRSGVLNEKLFF. In nucleotides, the CDR3 is TGTGCCAGCAGTCGCTCAGGGGTCCTAAATGAAAAACTGTTTTTT.

This clone turned up a few times. V gene TRBV27 combines with J gene TRBJ1-1; 10 bases are shared with TRBD1. The CDR3 contains 15 residues. V lost 4 bases to trimming and J lost 5 bases; unmatched junction nucleotides: 7. CDR1 is MNHEY, CDR2 SMNVEV, per germline (reference sequence). The CDR3 region is CASSSGQGVVTEAFF. The CDR3 coding sequence is TGTGCCAGCAGTTCCGGACAGGGGGTGGTAACTGAAGCTTTCTTT.

V is TRBV6-2 or TRBV6-3 and J is TRBJ2-7, with TRBD1 matching over 8 bases. CDR3 size: 14 residues. The junction had 4 bases not matched to a gene; V was cut back by 0 bases and J by 6 bases. The germline CDR1 and CDR2 sequences are MNHEY and SVGEGT. Here the CDR3 DNA reads TGTGCCAGCAGTTACTCAGGGACAGGTCGCGAGCAGTACTTC. It translates to CASSYSGTGREQYF.

This clone occurred many times. The genes are TRBV9 and TRBJ1-4; a possible D gene is TRBD1 (5 bases). V lost 2 bases and J 8 bases, leaving 13 bases between the germline ends. Germline CDR1 reads SGDLS; CDR2 reads YYNGEE. The CDR3 has 14 residues. The CDR3 loop reads CASSVSAGGEKLFF. The CDR3 bases are TGTGCCAGCAGCGTCTCCGCCGGGGGGGAAAAACTGTTTTTT.

The rearrangement links TRBV5-6 to TRBJ2-3; TRBD1 matches at 12 bases. After removal of 3 bases from V and 6 bases from J, the junction contained 11 bases not matched to a gene. CDR3 length equals 17 residues. Germline V lookup: CDR1 SGHDT, CDR2 YYEEEE. The CDR3 bases are TGTGCCAGCAGCTCTTCAACGGGACAGGGGGCGTGGGATACGCAGTATTTT. It codes for CASSSSTGQGAWDTQYF.

The chain joins TRBV7-2 to TRBJ2-5, with no clear D. Germline CDR1 reads SGHTA; CDR2 reads FQGNSA. CDR3 size: 17 residues. V lost 0 bases, J lost 1 base, and 15 bases lay in between. The CDR3 spells CASSLAALERSQETQYF. The DNA of the CDR3 is TGTGCCAGCAGCTTAGCCGCCTTGGAGCGCTCCCAAGAGACCCAGTACTTC.

The rearrangement links TRBV7-8 to TRBJ1-3, with no clear D. The CDR3 is 16 residues long. V gave up 1 base and J gave up 0 bases, with 10 bases separating them. Germline V CDR1 and CDR2: SGHVS, FQNEAQ. CDR3 region: CASSLGASLSGNTIYF. The CDR3 DNA reads TGTGCCAGCAGCTTAGGGGCCTCGCTCTCTGGAAACACCATATATTTT.

This clone has a single count. The rearrangement uses TRBV3-1 (or the pseudogene TRBV3-2) and TRBJ2-1, with 8 bases matching TRBD1. The junction had 8 bases not matched to a gene; V was cut back by 6 bases and J by 4 bases. CDR1 and CDR2 from the germline V gene are LGHDT and YNNKEL (reference sequence). The CDR3 spans 15 residues. CDR3 DNA sequence: TGTGCCAGCAGATCCACAGGGGGGATATACAATGAGCAGTTCTTC. This gives the protein CASRSTGGIYNEQFF.

The V gene is TRBV9, the J gene TRBJ1-2; possible D gene TRBD1, 6 bases. Per the germline V gene, CDR1 is SGDLS and CDR2 is YYNGEE. V was clipped by 3 bases and J by 4 bases, with 19 bases between them. The CDR3 contains 16 residues. The CDR3 sequence is CASSATLGGASYGYTF. The CDR3 DNA is TGTGCCAGCAGCGCCACTCTAGGGGGGGCTAGCTATGGCTACACCTTC.

V and J are TRBV6-2 or TRBV6-3 and TRBJ2-3; 9 bases line up with TRBD2. After removal of 4 bases from V and 4 bases from J, the junction contained 9 bases not matched to a gene. The CDR3 totals 16 residues. Germline V lookup: CDR1 MNHEY, CDR2 SVGEGT. CDR3 nucleotide sequence: TGTGCCAGCAGTTGGAACCGGCTAGCGGGACCAGATACGCAGTATTTT. It encodes CASSWNRLAGPDTQYF.

The chain links TRBV5-6 to TRBJ2-7; D is perhaps TRBD1 (5 bases). The CDR3 is made up of 18 amino acids. Germline loops: CDR1 SGHDT, CDR2 YYEEEE. Trimming stripped 4 bases from V and 4 bases from J, with 27 bases between. CDR3 nucleotides: TGTGCCAGCAGCCCGGAATGGACGAAGTTCGACAGCCATTACGAGCAGTACTTC. This translates into CASSPEWTKFDSHYEQYF.

The gene calls are TRBV4-2 and TRBJ2-5; 9 bases line up with TRBD2. Germline-derived CDR1 and CDR2 are LGHNA and YNFKEQ. The CDR3 extends over 15 amino acids. The junction had 7 bases not matched to a gene; V was cut back by 5 bases and J by 3 bases. The CDR3 region is CASSGKRGVEETQYF. The CDR3, as DNA: TGTGCCAGCAGCGGGAAGCGGGGGGTAGAAGAGACCCAGTACTTC.

The genes are TRBV11-1 and TRBJ1-2; 7 bases match TRBD1. J gave up 3 bases and V 2 bases, and 6 bases lay outside the gene matches. Germline V gene sequence: CDR1 SGHAT, CDR2 FQDESV (reference sequence). CDR3 length: 15 residues. CDR3 sequence: CASSLTGGTDYGYTF. The DNA for the CDR3 is TGTGCCAGCAGCTTAACGGGGGGGACAGACTATGGCTACACCTTC.

The genes are TRBV6-2 or TRBV6-3 and TRBJ2-5, with TRBD1 matching 7 bases. There are 14 residues in the CDR3. V gave up 5 bases and J gave up 9 bases; unmatched junction bases: 12. CDR1 and CDR2 (germline): MNHEY, SVGEGT. CDR3 amino acids: CASSPPGQQVAQYF. The CDR3 nucleotides are TGTGCCAGCAGTCCCCCGGGACAGCAAGTGGCCCAGTACTTC.